This T cell receptor beta chain was found in a study of blood T cell repertoires in COVID-19. The CDR3 totals 14 residues. Data came from immunoSEQ multiplex PCR; TCRdb stores just in-frame clones and leaves some out. Of 200,000 to 300,000 clones listed, 75% to 85% are singletons. The gene calls are TRBV7-5 and TRBJ2-7; TRBD1 was called by the table and not checked on the DNA. TRBV7-5 is reported as a pseudogene. This receptor was identified in a woman aged 60-70 years with active or convalescent COVID-19. The sample was peripheral blood. CDR3 loop: CARSTWTGDYEQYF. The CDR3 nucleotides are TGTGCCAGAAGCACTTGGACAGGAGACTACGAGCAGTACTTC.